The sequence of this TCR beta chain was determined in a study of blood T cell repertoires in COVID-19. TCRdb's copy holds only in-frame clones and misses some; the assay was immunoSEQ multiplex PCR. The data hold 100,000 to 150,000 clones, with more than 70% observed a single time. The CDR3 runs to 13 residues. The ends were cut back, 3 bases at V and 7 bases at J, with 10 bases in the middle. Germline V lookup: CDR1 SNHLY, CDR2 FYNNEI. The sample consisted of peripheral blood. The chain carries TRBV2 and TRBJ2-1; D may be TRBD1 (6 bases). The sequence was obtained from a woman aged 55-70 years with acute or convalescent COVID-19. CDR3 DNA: TGTGCCAGCAGTGATCAGGGGAAAAATGAGCAGTTCTTC. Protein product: CASSDQGKNEQFF.